Below are 29 T cell receptor beta chains sequenced from a single sample in a study of T and B cells in COVID-19 patients. Multiplex PCR with BIOMED2 TRB-A/B primer pools amplified TRB rearrangements. TCRdb analysed the multiplex PCR reads with MiXCR anew, one entry per CDR3 protein. The profile covers more than 10,000 distinct CDR3 sequences, with 33% appearing a single time and over 15% taken by the ten largest. From blood, about 240-550 ng of genomic DNA served as TRB template. Sequenced input: blood. All receptors derive from a human donor with active COVID-19.

V and J are TRBV24-1 and TRBJ2-1; 9 bases map to TRBD1. CDR1 is KGHDR, CDR2 SFDVKD, per germline. V shed 5 bases, J shed 7 bases, and the junction held 14 bases outside the gene matches. The CDR3 is made up of 17 amino acids. CDR3 amino acids: CATSGGLRDRVLNEQFF. In DNA, the CDR3 is TGTGCCACCAGTGGGGGGCTCCGGGACAGGGTTTTGAATGAGCAGTTCTTC.

This clonotype was observed a handful of times. V usage is TRBV18 and J usage is TRBJ1-1; D is unclear. The CDR3 has 15 residues. CDR1 is KGHSH, CDR2 LQKENI, per germline. V lost 0 bases to trimming and J lost 12 bases, with 20 bases between them. The CDR3 bases are TGTGCCAGCTCACCACCGAGTTTGGGAACCTTTGGAACTTTCTTT. Residues: CASSPPSLGTFGTFF.

This clonotype is a singleton in its sample. The genes are TRBV18 and TRBJ2-7; 7 bases fit TRBD1. CDR1 is KGHSH and CDR2 is LQKENI in the germline V gene. There are 17 residues in the CDR3. The V and J ends lost 3 bases and 3 bases, in that order; junction bases with no gene match: 14. Written as DNA, the CDR3 is TGTGCCAGCTCACCGCGCCCAACAGGGGTCAAAAACTACGAGCAGTACTTC. Its translation: CASSPRPTGVKNYEQYF.

In its sample, this clonotype is medium-sized (0.01 to 0.1%). The chain couples TRBV4-3 to TRBJ2-5; 7 nucleotides line up with TRBD2. Trimming cost V 0 bases and J 1 base; bases outside gene matches: 5. This CDR3 region has 16 residues. CDR1 LGHNA and CDR2 YSLEER come from the germline V gene. The CDR3 reads CASSQDGGGGQETQYF. CDR3 DNA sequence: TGCGCCAGCAGCCAAGATGGGGGGGGAGGCCAAGAGACCCAGTACTTC.

This clonotype came up a few times. The chain recombines TRBV5-4 with TRBJ1-2; the D is unclear. CDR1 and CDR2 from the germline V gene are SGHNT and YYREEE (reference sequence). The CDR3 loop spans 14 amino acids. The V end lost 0 bases, the J end lost 2 bases, and 8 bases lay between the germline ends. CDR3 in amino acids: CASSLVRTNYGYTF. CDR3 in DNA: TGTGCCAGCAGCTTGGTCCGGACCAACTATGGCTACACCTTC. Full variable domain (outside the CDR3, taken from reference TRBV5-4 and TRBJ1-2): ETGVTQSPTHLIKTRGQQVTLRCSSQSGHNTVSWYQQALGQGPQFIFQYYREEENGRGNFPPRFSGLQFPNYSSELNVNALELDDSALYLCASSLVRTNYGYTFGSGTRLTVV.

Regarding this clonotype: A read error may explain this, as a much larger clone is one base away. This CDR3 is CASSPPGPGGNNEQFF. CDR3 DNA sequence: TGTGCCAGCTCACCCCCTGGACCGGGGGGAAACAATGAGCAGTTCTTC. The chain carries TRBV18 and TRBJ2-1, with TRBD2 matching 7 bases. The CDR3 has 16 amino acids. The V segment lost 3 bases and the J segment 5 bases; nucleotides outside the gene matches: 10. Germline-derived CDR1 and CDR2 are KGHSH and LQKENI. Based on the CDR3 plus reference TRBV18 and TRBJ2-1, the full variable domain is NAGVMQNPRHLVRRRGQEARLRCSPMKGHSHVYWYRQLPEEGLKFMVYLQKENIIDESGMPKERFSAEFPKEGPSILRIQQVVRGDSAAYFCASSPPGPGGNNEQFFGPGTRLTVL.

V gene TRBV11-2 combines with J gene TRBJ1-2, with 9 bases identical to TRBD1. With 3 bases clipped from V and 7 bases from J, the junction kept 9 bases outside the gene matches. The germline V gene has CDR1 SGHAT and CDR2 FQNNGV. The CDR3 has 15 amino acids. The CDR3 spells CASSLDGTGYVGYTF. In DNA, the CDR3 is TGTGCCAGCAGCTTGGACGGGACAGGGTATGTTGGCTACACCTTC.

The rearrangement uses TRBV7-9 and TRBJ2-7, with 8 bases identical to TRBD1. V was pared by 5 bases and J by 2 bases, with 5 bases of the junction left unmatched. This CDR3 has 14 residues. CDR1 is SEHNR and CDR2 is FQNEAQ in the germline V gene (reference sequence). The CDR3 spells CASSPGQEPYEQYF. CDR3 DNA: TGTGCCAGCAGCCCGGGACAGGAGCCCTACGAGCAGTACTTC.

This clonotype was detected only a few times. The J gene is TRBJ1-1, the V gene TRBV18; a weak D match, TRBD1 (5 bases). V dropped 0 bases and J dropped 3 bases, with 14 bases sitting between them. Germline CDR1 KGHSH, CDR2 LQKENI. CDR3 length: 16 amino acids. The CDR3 DNA follows: TGTGCCAGCTCACCACCGTTCGGGGGGAGGGACACTGAAGCTTTCTTT. It translates to CASSPPFGGRDTEAFF.

This clonotype is medium-sized within its sample. The CDR3 DNA reads as TGTGCCAGCAGGTCCTCGTGGGGGAGAGAGACCCAGTACTTC. Translation gives CASRSSWGRETQYF. The chain carries TRBV12-3 or TRBV12-4 and TRBJ2-5, with D possibly being TRBD1 or TRBD2 (5 bases each). Trimming took 6 bases from V and 4 from J, leaving 15 bases between them. This CDR3 region has 14 residues.

The rearrangement links TRBV5-6 to TRBJ1-2; 7 nucleotides agree with TRBD1. CDR3 length: 16 amino acids. CDR1 is SGHDT, CDR2 YYEEEE, per germline. The junction had 15 bases not matched to a gene; V was cut back by 6 bases and J by 4 bases. DNA of the CDR3: TGTGCCAGCACGGAAGACAGGGAACGCTGGGCCTATGGCTACACCTTC. Translating gives CASTEDRERWAYGYTF. Complete variable domain (other parts from reference TRBV5-6 and TRBJ1-2): DAGVTQSPTHLIKTRGQQVTLRCSPKSGHDTVSWYQQALGQGPQFIFQYYEEEERQRGNFPDRFSGHQFPNYSSELNVNALLLGDSALYLCASTEDRERWAYGYTFGSGTRLTVV.

This clonotype was seen a handful of times. The CDR3 DNA is TGTGCCAGCAGGCAACTAGCGGGGGGGCTAAATGAGCAGTTCTTC. Translation gives CASRQLAGGLNEQFF. J is TRBJ2-1 and V is TRBV6-2 or TRBV6-3, with 13 bases that match TRBD2. Trimming took 6 bases from V and 7 from J; bases not matched to a gene: 6. CDR3 length equals 15 residues. Germline V lookup: CDR1 MNHEY, CDR2 SVGEGT.

The chain joins TRBV24-1 to TRBJ1-2; D remains ambiguous. The ends were cut back, 4 bases at V and 2 bases at J, with 10 bases in the middle. This CDR3 has 14 amino acids. The germline V gene has CDR1 KGHDR and CDR2 SFDVKD. Written as DNA, the CDR3 is TGTGCCACCAGTGACGTCGGGAACAACTATGGCTACACCTTC. This translates into CATSDVGNNYGYTF.

In this sample, this clonotype turned up a few times. This chain uses TRBV6-1 with TRBJ2-7; 7 bases are shared with TRBD2. CDR1 is MNHNS and CDR2 is SASEGT in the germline V gene. V trimming: 8 bases; J trimming: 4 bases; junction bases outside the gene matches: 11. The CDR3 is 14 residues long. CDR3: CASEKESGGYEQYF. CDR3 DNA sequence: TGTGCCAGCGAAAAGGAGTCGGGGGGATACGAGCAGTACTTC.

This chain connects TRBV5-4 to TRBJ2-5; D might be TRBD2 (5 bases). The CDR3 is made up of 15 amino acids. V lost 4 bases and J 2 bases, leaving 15 bases between the germline ends. CDR1 and CDR2 (germline): SGHNT, YYREEE (reference sequence). In DNA, the CDR3 is TGTGCCAGCAGCCCTGCGGGCCGTGGGCAAGAGACCCAGTACTTC. Translation: CASSPAGRGQETQYF. Using reference TRBV5-4 and TRBJ2-5 for the parts outside the CDR3, the full variable domain is ETGVTQSPTHLIKTRGQQVTLRCSSQSGHNTVSWYQQALGQGPQFIFQYYREEENGRGNFPPRFSGLQFPNYSSELNVNALELDDSALYLCASSPAGRGQETQYFGPGTRLLVL.

This rearrangement joins TRBV19 to TRBJ1-5; 7 bases match TRBD1. V lost 3 bases to trimming and J lost 5 bases; unmatched junction nucleotides: 4. Germline V gene data show CDR1 as LNHDA and CDR2 as SQIVND (reference sequence). This CDR3 comprises 14 residues. In nucleotides, the CDR3 is TGTGCCAGTAGTATTAGGCAGGGGGATCAGCCCCAGCATTTT. This translates into CASSIRQGDQPQHF.

The chain joins TRBV10-3 to TRBJ1-2, with 8 bases matching TRBD1. After removal of 2 bases from V and 6 bases from J, the junction contained 8 bases not matched to a gene. This CDR3 region has 15 residues. Germline loops: CDR1 ENHRY, CDR2 SYGVKD. Written as DNA, the CDR3 is TGTGCCATCAGTGAGAGGTCAGGGGGCCGGGATGGCTACACCTTC. Protein product: CAISERSGGRDGYTF.

This clonotype has a handful of counts. V and J are TRBV5-4 and TRBJ1-4; D is unresolved. Trimming left V 0 bases short and J 4 bases short, with 7 bases between. Germline lookup yields CDR1 SGHNT and CDR2 YYREEE (reference sequence). CDR3 length: 14 amino acids. The CDR3 DNA is TGTGCCAGCAGCTTGGGGACCTTTAATGAAAAACTGTTTTTT. It is translated as CASSLGTFNEKLFF.

This clonotype has more than one count but fewer than ten. The genes are TRBV12-3 or TRBV12-4 and TRBJ1-1; D is ambiguous. The V and J ends lost 7 bases and 3 bases respectively, with 15 bases between them. This CDR3 has 14 residues. The CDR3 loop reads CASIYGPQDTEAFF. DNA for the CDR3: TGTGCCAGCATTTACGGGCCGCAGGACACTGAAGCTTTCTTT.

This chain uses TRBV27 with TRBJ1-1; perhaps TRBD1 as D (6 bases). This CDR3 has 13 residues. V was cut by 2 bases and J by 9 bases, with 13 bases left in between. Germline CDR1 and CDR2: MNHEY and SMNVEV (reference sequence). The DNA of the CDR3 is TGTGCCAGCAGTTTACAGGGGATAGAGAAAGCTTTCTTT. This translates into CASSLQGIEKAFF.

This clonotype was picked up a small number of times. The chain couples TRBV13 to TRBJ2-1; 7 nucleotides align to TRBD1. Germline V gene sequence: CDR1 PRHDT, CDR2 FYEKMQ (reference sequence). The CDR3 is 15 residues long. The junction had 9 bases not matched to a gene; V was cut back by 6 bases and J by 4 bases. The DNA for the CDR3 is TGTGCCAGCAGAGCCGGACAGGTTTTGTACAATGAGCAGTTCTTC. Translating it yields CASRAGQVLYNEQFF.

CDR3 region: CASIPAGFNTEAFF. The CDR3 region has the DNA TGTGCCAGCATCCCCGCGGGATTTAACACTGAAGCTTTCTTT. V is TRBV12-3 or TRBV12-4 and J is TRBJ1-1, with D unresolved. Deletions cut 7 bases from V and 2 bases from J, with 14 bases between. The CDR3 runs 14 residues.

The chain links TRBV11-2 to TRBJ2-3, with 7 positions matching TRBD1. The J segment lost 3 bases and the V segment lost 6 bases, leaving 9 bases of the junction unmatched. Germline values: CDR1 SGHAT, CDR2 FQNNGV. The CDR3 has 15 amino acids. The CDR3 region has the DNA TGTGCCAGCAGTCTTTTCGGACAGGTAACAGATACGCAGTATTTT. It yields the protein CASSLFGQVTDTQYF.

The V gene is TRBV6-5, the J gene TRBJ2-6, with TRBD1 as a possible D gene (6 bases). V lost 10 bases to trimming and J lost 0 bases, with 22 bases between them. The CDR3 runs 18 residues. The germline gives CDR1 MNHEY, CDR2 SVGAGI. The CDR3 sequence is CATSLQGWSLSGANVLTF. Here the CDR3 DNA reads TGTGCCACCTCCTTACAGGGATGGTCTCTCTCTGGGGCCAACGTCCTGACTTTC.

V is TRBV12-3 or TRBV12-4 and J is TRBJ2-1; a possible D gene is TRBD2 (5 bases). The CDR3 totals 13 residues. With 2 bases removed from V and 4 bases from J, the gap between germline ends came to 6 bases. CDR3 nucleotides: TGTGCCAGCAGTTTACGGGGATACAATGAGCAGTTCTTC. Amino acid sequence: CASSLRGYNEQFF.

J is TRBJ1-4 and V is TRBV9; D unclear. Germline V gene data show CDR1 as SGDLS and CDR2 as YYNGEE. This CDR3 contains 13 residues. The V end was cut by 2 bases, the J end by 7 bases, with 9 bases between. In DNA form, the CDR3 reads TGTGCCAGCAGCGTTTCGGGTGGTGAAAAACTGTTTTTT. It translates to CASSVSGGEKLFF.

This clonotype was detected a few times. The chain recombines TRBV10-3 with TRBJ2-7; no firm D call. This CDR3 is 15 amino acids long. Looked up from germline, CDR1 is ENHRY and CDR2 is SYGVKD. V lost 6 bases, J lost 0 bases, and 15 bases lay in between. The CDR3 sequence: CAISLTRPSSYEQYF. The CDR3 nucleotides are TGTGCCATCAGCCTGACAAGGCCCAGCTCCTACGAGCAGTACTTC.

This clonotype is medium-sized (0.01 to 0.1%) in the sample. The V call is TRBV6-1, the J call TRBJ2-5; D gene uncertain. The germline V gene encodes CDR1 MNHNS and CDR2 SASEGT. The V gene lost 0 bases and the J gene lost 2 bases, with 7 bases spanning the gap. The CDR3 is 14 residues long. In DNA, the CDR3 is TGTGCCAGCAGTGAAGCATTCAGTCAAGAGACCCAGTACTTC. It specifies CASSEAFSQETQYF.

V is TRBV6-4 and J is TRBJ1-2; 8 bases match TRBD1. Trimming removed 5 bases from V and 2 bases from J; junction bases left unmatched: 1. The V gene's germline CDR1 is MRHNA and CDR2 SNTAGT. This CDR3 is 13 amino acids long. The DNA for the CDR3 is TGTGCCAGCAGTAGGGACAGGAACTATGGCTACACCTTC. This codes for CASSRDRNYGYTF.